A selection of T cell receptor beta chains follows, all from one sample in a study of patients and donors after allogeneic stem cell transplantation. TCRdb re-called the RT-PCR reads with MiXCR, one entry per CDR3 protein. The table lists hundreds of thousands of distinct CDR3 sequences, about 37% of them singletons. The specimen was blood, either unsorted or a sorted T cell fraction (not recorded which). These receptors were obtained from a human donor who was either an allogeneic HSCT recipient or a stem cell or donor lymphocyte infusion donor (not recorded which). It is not recorded whose cells these are; they may come from a transplant donor. The conserved cysteine and the conserved F or W are not part of the CDR3 here. The order of the fields is CDR3 protein, J gene, V gene.

CDR3aa: ASSPLRSRRPYYGYT
j_gene: TRBJ1-2
v_gene: TRBV6-5

CDR3aa: ASSQDLPRAGSNQPQH
j_gene: TRBJ1-5
v_gene: TRBV4-1

CDR3aa: ASSLEMRSSYNSPLH
j_gene: TRBJ1-6
v_gene: TRBV5-1

CDR3aa: ASSQASLGTEAF
j_gene: TRBJ1-1
v_gene: TRBV4-2

CDR3aa: ASSSPGQTGELF
j_gene: TRBJ2-2
v_gene: TRBV28

CDR3aa: SQLVDREVGYT
j_gene: TRBJ1-2
v_gene: TRBV20-1

CDR3aa: ASSPSGTGNTEAF
j_gene: TRBJ1-1
v_gene: TRBV18

CDR3aa: ASSFTPLISNQPQH
j_gene: TRBJ1-5
v_gene: TRBV7-2

CDR3aa: ATSSGGRDEQF
j_gene: TRBJ2-1
v_gene: TRBV15

CDR3aa: ASSLDPRGDYGYT
j_gene: TRBJ1-2
v_gene: TRBV28

CDR3aa: ASRPRGLNNSPLH
j_gene: TRBJ1-6
v_gene: TRBV25-1

CDR3aa: ATSDPTGTDYNEQF
j_gene: TRBJ2-1
v_gene: TRBV24-1

CDR3aa: ASSTVPDTQY
j_gene: TRBJ2-3
v_gene: TRBV12-3/TRBV12-4

CDR3aa: ASSMTGGGNTIY
j_gene: TRBJ1-3
v_gene: TRBV7-2

CDR3aa: ASSGSGTMNTEAF
j_gene: TRBJ1-1
v_gene: TRBV4-1

CDR3aa: SARGQGGLSNQPQH
j_gene: TRBJ1-5
v_gene: TRBV20-1

CDR3aa: ASSFPRERVLF
j_gene: TRBJ2-2
v_gene: TRBV7-9

CDR3aa: AISVHTSGPGYT
j_gene: TRBJ1-2
v_gene: TRBV10-3

CDR3aa: ASTVGGPQH
j_gene: TRBJ1-5
v_gene: TRBV19

CDR3aa: ASSQDRNAQPQH
j_gene: TRBJ1-5
v_gene: TRBV4-1

CDR3aa: ASSEYMAGPVGSPLH
j_gene: TRBJ1-6
v_gene: TRBV25-1

CDR3aa: SARFATNEKLF
j_gene: TRBJ1-4
v_gene: TRBV20-1

CDR3aa: ASSAPTGNGYT
j_gene: TRBJ1-2
v_gene: TRBV9

CDR3aa: ASSTLHAFSNQPQH
j_gene: TRBJ1-5
v_gene: TRBV6-1

CDR3aa: AWSVLGNTIY
j_gene: TRBJ1-3
v_gene: TRBV30

CDR3aa: SVVGRGDFQRNTEAF
j_gene: TRBJ1-1
v_gene: TRBV29-1

CDR3aa: SARSGNQETQY
j_gene: TRBJ2-5
v_gene: TRBV20-1

CDR3aa: ASSLSAGGSGAF
j_gene: TRBJ1-1
v_gene: TRBV7-3

CDR3aa: ASSSGTLNQETQY
j_gene: TRBJ2-5
v_gene: TRBV5-1

CDR3aa: SARDTVNEQF
j_gene: TRBJ2-1
v_gene: TRBV20-1

CDR3aa: SVAGTGDTDTQY
j_gene: TRBJ2-3
v_gene: TRBV29-1

CDR3aa: AISGTGTGSGNTIY
j_gene: TRBJ1-3
v_gene: TRBV10-3

CDR3aa: ASSPAGGRNEQF
j_gene: TRBJ2-1
v_gene: TRBV28

CDR3aa: SASDDSETQY
j_gene: TRBJ2-5
v_gene: TRBV20-1

CDR3aa: ASSLEPLGGYT
j_gene: TRBJ1-2
v_gene: TRBV12-3/TRBV12-4

CDR3aa: ASTILVGAAYNSPLH
j_gene: TRBJ1-6
v_gene: TRBV5-6

CDR3aa: ASSQGRVAAPTYEQY
j_gene: TRBJ2-7
v_gene: TRBV4-1

CDR3aa: ASSLGPPYRYEQY
j_gene: TRBJ2-7
v_gene: TRBV12-3/TRBV12-4

CDR3aa: ASSSRVGGTEAF
j_gene: TRBJ1-1
v_gene: TRBV7-9

CDR3aa: ASSPTSRRTDTQY
j_gene: TRBJ2-3
v_gene: TRBV7-3

CDR3aa: ASSRQQGAGQPQH
j_gene: TRBJ1-5
v_gene: TRBV7-2

CDR3aa: ASSWPGQGATQY
j_gene: TRBJ2-5
v_gene: TRBV5-1

CDR3aa: ASSFSDRSYEQF
j_gene: TRBJ2-1
v_gene: TRBV28

CDR3aa: AITNTNSYEQY
j_gene: TRBJ2-7
v_gene: TRBV10-3

CDR3aa: ASSGQTGNTIY
j_gene: TRBJ1-3
v_gene: TRBV18

CDR3aa: ASSQETSWTGGTQY
j_gene: TRBJ2-3
v_gene: TRBV4-1

CDR3aa: ASSEGSGTEAF
j_gene: TRBJ1-1
v_gene: TRBV27

CDR3aa: ASRPTTGTDTEAF
j_gene: TRBJ1-1
v_gene: TRBV5-1

CDR3aa: ASSRGQDTGELF
j_gene: TRBJ2-2
v_gene: TRBV12-3/TRBV12-4

CDR3aa: ATSEDRAGTDTQY
j_gene: TRBJ2-3
v_gene: TRBV24-1

CDR3aa: ASSYSIPTGQF
j_gene: TRBJ2-1
v_gene: TRBV6-6

CDR3aa: ASSLVWAGADYTQY
j_gene: TRBJ2-3
v_gene: TRBV11-2

CDR3aa: ASSLGGNSYEQY
j_gene: TRBJ2-7
v_gene: TRBV12-3/TRBV12-4

CDR3aa: ARPDRAHGTEAF
j_gene: TRBJ1-1
v_gene: TRBV6-4

CDR3aa: SALDRGRLKPQH
j_gene: TRBJ1-5
v_gene: TRBV20-1

CDR3aa: ASSRFIPGRNTEAF
j_gene: TRBJ1-1
v_gene: TRBV12-3/TRBV12-4

CDR3aa: ASSQGTGNQPQH
j_gene: TRBJ1-5
v_gene: TRBV3-1